This entry lists 8 T cell receptor beta chains sequenced from one sample in a study of cytomegalovirus exposure and HLA in healthy donors. Amplification used 60 Vbeta primers and 13 Jbeta primers. TCRdb's table, derived via immunoSEQ multiplex PCR, lists solely in-frame clones and lacks some. The repertoire consists of roughly 100,000 clones, with approximately 64% occurring once and the leading ten covering approximately 4.3%. Sequencing used PBMCs. Every receptor here comes from a human donor in good health.

Only a few counts were recorded for this clone. Here the CDR3 DNA reads TGTGCCAGCAGCTTAAGTGGGAGCCGAACCGGGGAGCTGTTTTTT. Translation gives CASSLSGSRTGELFF. The chain is built from TRBV11-3 and TRBJ2-2; possibly TRBD2 for D (5 bases). This CDR3 is built from 15 residues. V shed 2 bases and J shed 5 bases, with 12 bases lying between them. In germline, CDR1 is SGHNT, CDR2 YENEEA.

This chain joins TRBV7-6 and TRBJ2-7, with TRBD2 matching over 7 bases. Germline V gives CDR1 SGHVS, CDR2 FNYEAQ. This CDR3 region has 14 residues. V shed 6 bases and J 6 bases; nucleotides not matched to a gene: 11. The CDR3 loop is CASSHGTKSAEQYF. Here the CDR3 DNA reads TGTGCCAGCAGTCACGGGACTAAATCCGCCGAGCAGTACTTC.

The gene calls are TRBV7-9 and TRBJ1-1; D unresolved. The V gene's germline CDR1 is SEHNR and CDR2 FQNEAQ (reference sequence). V was clipped by 4 bases and J by 3 bases, with 15 bases between them. The CDR3 is 15 residues long. The CDR3 DNA follows: TGTGCCAGCAGCTCCCCTTCCTCGCGAGACACTGAAGCTTTCTTT. It is translated as CASSSPSSRDTEAFF.

This clone came up a few times. The V gene is TRBV4-2, the J gene TRBJ2-7; 8 nucleotides match TRBD1. The CDR3 is 16 residues long. Germline assignment: CDR1 LGHNA and CDR2 YNFKEQ. J gave up 2 bases and V 1 base, and 7 bases lay outside the gene matches. The CDR3, as DNA: TGTGCCAGCAGCCAAGTTTCCAGGGGGCGTCCCTACGAGCAGTACTTC. It translates to CASSQVSRGRPYEQYF.

This chain uses TRBV5-4 with TRBJ2-7, with D perhaps TRBD2 (6 bases). Germline-derived CDR1 and CDR2 are SGHNT and YYREEE (reference sequence). Trimming took 3 bases from V and 4 from J, leaving 14 bases between them. CDR3 size: 14 residues. The DNA of the CDR3 is TGTGCCAGCAGCTCGGGGGAATTAGGTTACGAGCAGTACTTC. This translates into CASSSGELGYEQYF.

The genes are TRBV2 and TRBJ1-2; D remains unclear. The germline V gene has CDR1 SNHLY and CDR2 FYNNEI. The CDR3 covers 14 residues. The germline V and J ends were trimmed by 7 bases and 1 base, with 13 bases remaining between them. This chain's CDR3 is CASTGGRLNYGYTF. In nucleotides, the CDR3 is TGTGCCAGCACGGGAGGACGGCTTAACTATGGCTACACCTTC.

There are a few counts of this clone. This chain connects TRBV7-9 to TRBJ2-1; perhaps TRBD2 as D (5 bases). Germline lookup yields CDR1 SEHNR and CDR2 FQNEAQ (reference sequence). V lost 7 bases and J lost 9, with 16 bases in between. The length of the CDR3 is 13 residues. The CDR3 is CASTLLAEGEQFF. The DNA of the CDR3 is TGTGCCAGCACCCTCCTCGCCGAGGGTGAGCAGTTCTTC.

V gene TRBV9 combines with J gene TRBJ2-1, with 7 bases fitting TRBD2. The CDR3 extends over 15 amino acids. Germline CDR1 and CDR2: SGDLS and YYNGEE. The J segment lost 2 bases and the V segment lost 7 bases, leaving 9 bases of the junction unmatched. The CDR3 sequence: CASGIPSGPYNEQFF. Written as DNA, the CDR3 is TGTGCCAGCGGGATCCCTAGCGGACCCTACAATGAGCAGTTCTTC.